Listed below are T cell receptor beta chains from one sample, sequenced in a study of T cells after posttransplantation cyclophosphamide. Profiled with immunoSEQ multiplex PCR; TCRdb holds only in-frame clones, not every one. Altogether around 35,000 clones were found in the sample, and no singletons occur. Sequencing was carried out using PBMCs. These receptors originate from a woman in her fifties or sixties in good health and a related stem cell transplant donor. Each CDR3 is given with its conserved first and last residue. A D gene is named only where the DNA matches it firmly. The listing skips clone size in some rows; elsewhere it reads once, few, many or a size class.

J | D | V | size | DNA | CDR3
TRBJ1-5 | . | TRBV2 | many | TGTGCCAGCAGTGAAAGGACCAGGGGCTATCAGCCCCAGCATTTT | CASSERTRGYQPQHF
TRBJ2-7 | TRBD2 | TRBV11-2 | many | TGTGCCAGCAGCTTAGGTGCGGGAGGGATGGAACACGAGCAGTACTTC | CASSLGAGGMEHEQYF
TRBJ1-4 | . | TRBV19 | many | TGTGCCAGTAGTACCCGGGGGGTAGCTGAAAAACTGTTTTTT | CASSTRGVAEKLFF
TRBJ2-1 | . | TRBV20-1 | many | TGCAGTGCTACTTCCTACAATGAGCAGTTCTTC | CSATSYNEQFF
TRBJ2-7 | TRBD1 | TRBV6-2/TRBV6-3 | . | TGTGCCAGCAGGTCCGAGGGGGCTGGCGAGCAGTACTTC | CASRSEGAGEQYF
TRBJ1-2 | TRBD1 | TRBV6-5 | few | TGTGCCAGCAGTTACTCGACAGGGGGACGCTACACCTTC | CASSYSTGGRYTF
TRBJ2-3 | TRBD2 | TRBV12-3/TRBV12-4 | many | TGTGCCAGCCGCCTAGCGGGAGTAGATACGCAGTATTTT | CASRLAGVDTQYF
TRBJ2-5 | . | TRBV4-1 | many | TGCGCCAGCAGCCAAGATCAGACAGTCGGAGAGACCCAGTACTTC | CASSQDQTVGETQYF
TRBJ1-1 | . | TRBV4-1 | many | TGCGCCAGCAGCCAAGATTTGGCCAGGAACACTGAAGCTTTCTTT | CASSQDLARNTEAFF
TRBJ2-5 | . | TRBV6-2/TRBV6-3 | many | TGTGCCAGCAGACCTTTGGCAGGGCCCATTAGAACCCAGTACTTC | CASRPLAGPIRTQYF
TRBJ2-1 | TRBD2 | TRBV5-1 | few | TGCGCCAGCAGCTTGGGCGGGGGTGCCTACAATGAGCAGTTCTTC | CASSLGGGAYNEQFF
TRBJ2-2 | TRBD1 | TRBV11-3 | few | TGTGCCAGCAGGCCCGGGACAGGGGTCCCACCATGGACCGGGGAGCTGTTTTTT | CASRPGTGVPPWTGELFF
TRBJ1-1 | TRBD1 | TRBV14 | many | TGTGCCAGCAGCCCTACAGGGGGATGGAGCACTGAAGCTTTCTTT | CASSPTGGWSTEAFF
TRBJ2-7 | . | TRBV5-1 | many | TGCGCCAGCAGCTTGTCGGGGAGGAGCTACGAGCAGTACTTC | CASSLSGRSYEQYF
TRBJ2-7 | . | TRBV28 | many | TGTGCCAGCAAGCCCCCCCTCCTCTACGAGCAGTACTTC | CASKPPLLYEQYF
TRBJ2-2 | TRBD1 | TRBV24-1 | few | TGTGCCACCAGTGATTGGGGACAGGGCGGCACCGGGGAGCTGTTTTTT | CATSDWGQGGTGELFF
TRBJ2-7 | . | TRBV7-9 | many | TGTGCCAGCAGCTCTCCGGGTAACGAGCAGTACTTC | CASSSPGNEQYF
TRBJ2-1 | . | TRBV5-5 | many | TGTGCCAGCAGCTTGGACTCCCTAAATGAGCAGTTCTTC | CASSLDSLNEQFF
TRBJ2-7 | . | TRBV7-9 | many | TGTGCCAGCAGCTTAGGACAGGCCTCCTACGAGCAGTACTTC | CASSLGQASYEQYF
TRBJ2-2 | TRBD2 | TRBV9 | . | TGTGCCAGCAGCGTAACTAGCGCGGACACCGGGGAGCTGTTTTTT | CASSVTSADTGELFF
TRBJ2-3 | . | TRBV5-1 | many | TGCGCCAGCAGCTTCCCAGGCACAGATACGCAGTATTTT | CASSFPGTDTQYF
TRBJ1-1 | . | TRBV11-2 | . | TGTGCCAGCAGCACTCTCCCTTCAGGGGAACCATTCTTT | CASSTLPSGEPFF
TRBJ1-1 | . | TRBV4-1 | many | TGCGCCAGCACCCATCTTGGTAGAGGGCGAAACACTGAAGCTTTCTTT | CASTHLGRGRNTEAFF
TRBJ2-7 | . | TRBV10-3 | many | TGTGCCATCAGTGCCCAGGGGACCGAGCAGTACTTC | CAISAQGTEQYF
TRBJ1-2 | . | TRBV27 | many | TGTGCCAGCAGTTTATGGGAAAATGCAGGACTCTATGGCTACACCTTC | CASSLWENAGLYGYTF
TRBJ2-5 | TRBD2 | TRBV6-2/TRBV6-3 | . | TGTGCCAGCAGTCCCCGACTAGCGGGAGGACGACTTAAAGAGACCCAGTACTTC | CASSPRLAGGRLKETQYF
TRBJ2-7 | TRBD2 | TRBV19 | many | TGTGCCAGTAGTATGAGCCTAGCGGCTACCTACGAGCAGTACTTC | CASSMSLAATYEQYF
TRBJ1-3 | . | TRBV27 | many | TGTGCCAGCAGTCGAAACGTCCCGGGTTTTCACTCTGGAAACACCATATATTTT | CASSRNVPGFHSGNTIYF
TRBJ1-2 | . | TRBV6-2/TRBV6-3 | . | TGTGCCAGCAGGGTAGGGGTGGACTATGGCTACACCTTC | CASRVGVDYGYTF
TRBJ1-1 | . | TRBV9 | many | TGTGCCAGCAGCGTAGGTTCATCCATGAACACTGAAGCTTTCTTT | CASSVGSSMNTEAFF
TRBJ2-5 | TRBD2 | TRBV11-1 | few | TGTGCCAGCAGCTCCCGTTGGAGCGGGAGCGGGAGAGAGACCCAGTACTTC | CASSSRWSGSGRETQYF
TRBJ2-2 | . | TRBV7-9 | . | TGTGCCAGCAGCTCTTATTGGGAGCTGTTTTTT | CASSSYWELFF